This T cell receptor (beta chain) was sequenced during a study of T cell repertoires in cytomegalovirus infection. Turning to the study itself: A matching HLA type, together with CMV infection, was signaled by public TCR beta signatures.

General study results and limits: HLA-C-restricted, CMV-specific TCR beta clonotypes were dominant ex vivo. Totalled public TCR beta family frequency picked out people who carried CMV plus the relevant HLA.

This clonotype was seen a handful of times. What it recognizes is unknown. TCRdb re-derived calls from the reads in MiXCR, one entry per CDR3 protein. The sample carries roughly 230,000 distinct CDR3 sequences, 22% recorded once. Trimming left V 3 bases short and J 2 bases short, with 9 bases between. The CDR3 loop spans 14 amino acids. Input material: CD8+ T cells from PBMCs. The chain recombines TRBV12-3 or TRBV12-4 with TRBJ2-3, with D hard to call. This TCR was recovered from a human donor in good health (CMV status not recorded). Some clones in this sample may be carry-over from other donors' samples. CDR3 residues: CASSFETATDTQYF. Here the CDR3 DNA reads TGTGCCAGCAGTTTCGAGACGGCCACAGATACGCAGTATTTT.